Presented here are 14 T cell receptor beta chains from one specimen sequenced in a study of regulatory T cells in long-lasting Graves disease. Time point in this sample: persistent/refractory GD, antithyroid drugs over 5 years with positive TRAb. Generation of the TCR library employed RNA extracted from PBMCs. Both iRepertoire HTBI primers and Arm-PCR of CDR3 regions were used to build the TCR beta libraries. MiXCR was run by TCRdb on the multiplex PCR reads, yielding one entry per CDR3 protein. The sample lists 250,000 to 300,000 distinct CDR3 sequences; 22% were seen once. Sequencing used peripheral blood mononuclear cells (PBMCs), obtained when the disease was refractory, from a patient treated with antithyroid drugs. These TCRs come from a female donor with Graves disease.

Concerning this clonotype: Since a much larger clone is just one base distant, this may be a read error. The V gene is TRBV2, the J gene TRBJ2-5, with 9 bases identical to TRBD2. Trimming at V came to 5 bases and at J to 5 bases, leaving 12 bases not matched to a gene. CDR1 and CDR2 (germline): SNHLY, FYNNEI. The CDR3 is 16 residues long. The CDR3, as DNA: TGTGCCAGCAGTCAGCGGGCTAGCGGGATCGGGGAGACCCAGTACTTC. Translating gives CASSQRASGIGETQYF.

At least ten counts were recorded for this clonotype. The chain has TRBV28 and TRBJ2-7; 9 bases agree with TRBD2. Germline loops: CDR1 MDHEN, CDR2 SYDVKM. V shed 5 bases and J 7 bases; nucleotides not matched to a gene: 6. The CDR3 is made up of 13 amino acids. Here the CDR3 reads CASSVLAGGEQYF. CDR3 DNA sequence: TGTGCCAGCAGTGTACTAGCGGGTGGTGAGCAGTACTTC.

This clonotype was seen many times. The chain employs TRBV28 and TRBJ1-6, with 7 nucleotides matching TRBD1. This CDR3 has 14 amino acids. Germline CDR1 MDHEN, CDR2 SYDVKM. The J segment lost 6 bases and the V segment lost 7 bases, leaving 6 bases of the junction unmatched. This CDR3 is CASKTGEFNSPLHF. The DNA for the CDR3 is TGTGCCAGCAAAACAGGGGAGTTTAATTCACCCCTCCACTTT. Full variable domain (rest looked up from reference TRBV28 and TRBJ1-6): DVKVTQSSRYLVKRTGEKVFLECVQDMDHENMFWYRQDPGLGLRLIYFSYDVKMKEKGDIPEGYSVSREKKERFSLILESASTNQTSMYLCASKTGEFNSPLHFGNGTRLTVT.

This chain connects TRBV29-1 to TRBJ2-5, with D perhaps TRBD2 (5 bases). Germline V gene data show CDR1 as SQVTM and CDR2 as ANQGSEA. Trimming took 3 bases from V and 3 from J, leaving 11 bases between them. This CDR3 comprises 13 residues. This chain's CDR3 is CSVDRAREETQYF. In DNA form, the CDR3 reads TGCAGCGTTGATCGGGCGAGGGAAGAGACCCAGTACTTC.

V usage is TRBV29-1 and J usage is TRBJ1-1; 11 bases match TRBD1. Per germline, CDR1 SQVTM and CDR2 ANQGSEA. The CDR3 runs to 13 residues. V was pared by 7 bases and J by 7 bases, with 8 bases of the junction left unmatched. The CDR3 spells CSAMDRGRDEAFF. The CDR3, as DNA: TGCAGCGCCATGGACAGGGGGCGAGATGAAGCTTTCTTT.

This clonotype showed up many times. This rearrangement joins TRBV6-1 to TRBJ1-1, with D perhaps matching TRBD1 (5 bases). V dropped 10 bases and J dropped 1 base, with 13 bases sitting between them. CDR3 length: 13 amino acids. Germline V lookup: CDR1 MNHNS, CDR2 SASEGT. The CDR3 nucleotides read TGTGCCAACTCAATCCAGGGGAACACTGAAGCTTTCTTT. It is translated as CANSIQGNTEAFF.

This clonotype has at least ten counts. This rearrangement joins TRBV6-5 to TRBJ1-1; D unresolved. The CDR3 contains 14 residues. Trimming shortened V by 0 bases and J by 2 bases, and 7 bases separated the two germline ends. Germline V gene data show CDR1 as MNHEY and CDR2 as SVGAGI. Here the CDR3 DNA reads TGTGCCAGCAGTTACTCGATCGTAAACACTGAAGCTTTCTTT. It translates to CASSYSIVNTEAFF.

The chain is built from TRBV3-1 and TRBJ2-1, with D possibly matching TRBD2 (5 bases). CDR3 size: 12 residues. Trimming removed 4 bases from V and 12 bases from J, with 13 bases in between. Germline CDR1 and CDR2: LGHDT and YNNKEL (reference sequence). DNA of the CDR3: TGTGCCAGCAGCCTCGGACTGGAAGTGCAGTTCTTC. Encoded protein: CASSLGLEVQFF.

This clonotype was recorded at least ten times. V is TRBV15 and J is TRBJ2-5; 10 nucleotides line up with TRBD1. CDR1 and CDR2 (germline): LNHNV, YYDKDF (reference sequence). The CDR3 has 18 residues. Trimming removed 3 bases from V and 2 bases from J; junction bases left unmatched: 12. The CDR3 region has the DNA TGTGCCACCAGCAGTGGACAGGGGGGTGCCCGGGCGCAAGAGACCCAGTACTTC. Translating it yields CATSSGQGGARAQETQYF.

This clonotype was seen a handful of times. This chain links TRBV4-3 with TRBJ1-5; no clear D. The CDR3 totals 17 residues. The germline V and J ends were trimmed by 1 base and 0 bases, with 13 bases remaining between them. Per germline, CDR1 LGHNA and CDR2 YSLEER. CDR3 sequence reads: CASSQALAKYSNQPQHF. The DNA for the CDR3 is TGCGCCAGCAGCCAAGCCCTTGCCAAGTATAGCAATCAGCCCCAGCATTTT.

The chain joins TRBV7-2 to TRBJ1-4; D is ambiguous. Trimming took 4 bases from V and 0 from J, leaving 9 bases between them. The CDR3 totals 15 residues. CDR1 is SGHTA, CDR2 FQGNSA, per germline. The CDR3 DNA follows: TGTGCCAGCAGCTCCAGTGGGTCAACTAATGAAAAACTGTTTTTT. Amino acid sequence: CASSSSGSTNEKLFF.

Worth noting for this clonotype: One base away lies a much larger clone, so this may be a sequencing read error. The chain recombines TRBV7-9 with TRBJ2-7; the D gene is possibly TRBD2 (5 bases). The CDR3 runs to 16 residues. V dropped 4 bases and J dropped 5 bases, with 21 bases sitting between them. Germline V gives CDR1 SEHNR, CDR2 FQNEAQ (reference sequence). CDR3 sequence: CASSSLASPRSHEQYF. The CDR3 DNA reads TGTGCCAGCAGCTCCTTGGCTAGCCCCAGGTCCCACGAGCAGTACTTC.

There are many counts of this clonotype. This sequence joins TRBV28 and TRBJ2-2; 10 positions match TRBD2. J was trimmed by 2 bases and V by 4 bases; bases with no gene match: 13. CDR1 is MDHEN, CDR2 SYDVKM, per germline. The CDR3 is 19 amino acids. The CDR3 DNA follows: TGTGCCAGCAGTTCCCCGACTAGCGGGCCAGCCCCTAACACCGGGGAGCTGTTTTTT. It encodes CASSSPTSGPAPNTGELFF.

Only one count was recorded for this clonotype. The chain couples TRBV20-1 to TRBJ2-3; D is possibly TRBD1 (5 bases). The CDR3 covers 13 residues. The V gene's germline CDR1 is DFQATT and CDR2 SNEGSKA (reference sequence). In DNA, the CDR3 is TGCGGGGCAACAAGAGGTGGCGCAGATACGCAGTATTTT. Its translation is CGATRGGADTQYF.